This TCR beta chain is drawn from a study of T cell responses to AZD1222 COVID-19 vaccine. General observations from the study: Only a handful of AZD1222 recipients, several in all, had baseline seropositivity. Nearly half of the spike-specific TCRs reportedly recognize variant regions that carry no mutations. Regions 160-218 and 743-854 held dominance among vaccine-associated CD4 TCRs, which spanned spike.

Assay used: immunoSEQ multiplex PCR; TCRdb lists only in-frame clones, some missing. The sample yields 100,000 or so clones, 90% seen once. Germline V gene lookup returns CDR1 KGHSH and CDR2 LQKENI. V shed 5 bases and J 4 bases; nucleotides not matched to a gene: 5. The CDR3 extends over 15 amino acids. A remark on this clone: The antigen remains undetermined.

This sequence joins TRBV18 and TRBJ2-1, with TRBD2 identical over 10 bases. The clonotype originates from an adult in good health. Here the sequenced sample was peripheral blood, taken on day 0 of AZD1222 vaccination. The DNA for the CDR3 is TGTGCCAGCTCAAGACAACTAGCGGGATACAATGAGCAGTTCTTC. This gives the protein CASSRQLAGYNEQFF.